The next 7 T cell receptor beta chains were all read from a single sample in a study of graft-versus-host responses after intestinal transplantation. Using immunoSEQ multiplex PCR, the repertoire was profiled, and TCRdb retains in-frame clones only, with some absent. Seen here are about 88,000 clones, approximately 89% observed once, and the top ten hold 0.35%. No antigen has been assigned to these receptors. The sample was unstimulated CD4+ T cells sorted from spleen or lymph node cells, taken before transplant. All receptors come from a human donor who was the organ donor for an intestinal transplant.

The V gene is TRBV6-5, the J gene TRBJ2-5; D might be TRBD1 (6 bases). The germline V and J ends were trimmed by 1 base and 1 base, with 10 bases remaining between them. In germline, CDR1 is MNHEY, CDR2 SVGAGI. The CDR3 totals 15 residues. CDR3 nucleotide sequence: TGTGCCAGCAGTTACTATGGACAGACCCAAGAGACCCAGTACTTC. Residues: CASSYYGQTQETQYF.

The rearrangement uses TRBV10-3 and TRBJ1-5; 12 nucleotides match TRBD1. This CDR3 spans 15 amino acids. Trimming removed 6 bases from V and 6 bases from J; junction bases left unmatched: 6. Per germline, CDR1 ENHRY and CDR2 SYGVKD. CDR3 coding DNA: TGTGCCATCAGCAAGGGACAGGGGGCGGGTCAGCCCCAGCATTTT. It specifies CAISKGQGAGQPQHF.

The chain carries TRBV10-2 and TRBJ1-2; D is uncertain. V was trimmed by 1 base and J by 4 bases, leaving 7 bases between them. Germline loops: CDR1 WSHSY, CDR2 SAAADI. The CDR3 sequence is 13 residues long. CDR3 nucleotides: TGCGCCAGCAGTGAGTTACAGAGCTATGGCTACACCTTC. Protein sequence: CASSELQSYGYTF.

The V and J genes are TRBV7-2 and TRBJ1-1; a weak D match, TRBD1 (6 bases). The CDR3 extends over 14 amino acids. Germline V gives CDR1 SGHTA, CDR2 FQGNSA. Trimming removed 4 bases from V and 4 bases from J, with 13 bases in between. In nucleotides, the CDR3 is TGTGCCAGCAGCTCAGGACAGAAGGGCACTGAAGCTTTCTTT. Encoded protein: CASSSGQKGTEAFF.

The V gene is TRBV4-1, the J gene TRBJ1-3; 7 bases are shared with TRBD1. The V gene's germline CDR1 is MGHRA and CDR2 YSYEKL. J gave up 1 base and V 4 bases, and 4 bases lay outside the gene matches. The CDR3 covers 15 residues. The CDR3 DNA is TGCGCCAGCAGCCGAACGACAGGGTCTGGAAACACCATATATTTT. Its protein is CASSRTTGSGNTIYF.

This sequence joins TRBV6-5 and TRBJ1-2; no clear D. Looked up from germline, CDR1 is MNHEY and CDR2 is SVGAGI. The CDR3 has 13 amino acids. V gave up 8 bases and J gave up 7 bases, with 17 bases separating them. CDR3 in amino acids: CASWKTPLGGYTF. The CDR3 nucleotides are TGTGCCAGCTGGAAGACGCCCCTAGGTGGCTACACCTTC.

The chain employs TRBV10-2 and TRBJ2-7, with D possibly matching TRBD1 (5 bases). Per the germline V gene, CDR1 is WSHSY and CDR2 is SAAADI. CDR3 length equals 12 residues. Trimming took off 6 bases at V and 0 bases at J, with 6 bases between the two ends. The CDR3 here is CASRDTSYEQYF. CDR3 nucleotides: TGCGCCAGCAGGGACACCTCCTACGAGCAGTACTTC.